These T cell receptor beta chains were read from a single sample in a study of blood T cell repertoires in COVID-19. Using immunoSEQ multiplex PCR, the repertoire was profiled, and TCRdb retains in-frame clones only, with some absent. The table records around 160,000 clones, roughly 85% of them present only once. The sample comprised peripheral blood. The source of these receptors is a man aged 60 to 75 with acute or convalescent COVID-19. Both conserved end residues are part of each CDR3. The D gene is left open where the match is weak. Clone size, where shown, is once, few, many, or a class for clones that have expanded.

size: -
V: TRBV2
J: TRBJ2-5
D: -
CDR3: CATGQSQETQYF
DNA: TGTGCCACCGGACAATCTCAAGAGACCCAGTACTTC

size: -
V: TRBV28
J: TRBJ1-2
D: -
CDR3: CASTSGTPDYGYTF
DNA: TGTGCCAGCACTTCAGGGACACCGGACTATGGCTACACCTTC

size: -
V: TRBV7-9
J: TRBJ1-2
D: TRBD1
CDR3: CASSPRDRGYGYTF
DNA: TGTGCCAGCAGCCCGAGGGACAGGGGCTATGGCTACACCTTC

size: -
V: TRBV28
J: TRBJ2-7
D: TRBD2
CDR3: CASRTRYLTSGRAGEQYF
DNA: TGTGCCAGCAGAACACGATACCTCACTAGCGGGAGGGCCGGTGAGCAGTACTTC

size: -
V: TRBV11-2
J: TRBJ1-1
D: -
CDR3: CASSLEARMNTEAFF
DNA: TGTGCCAGCAGCTTAGAAGCCAGGATGAACACTGAAGCTTTCTTT

size: -
V: TRBV5-4
J: TRBJ2-7
D: TRBD2
CDR3: CASSSVGGRVNEQYF
DNA: TGTGCCAGCAGCTCTGTAGGCGGGAGGGTTAACGAGCAGTACTTC

size: -
V: TRBV28
J: TRBJ1-6
D: -
CDR3: CASTPSGGGSGVGF
DNA: TGTGCCAGCACCCCTTCGGGGGGTGGGTCCGGTGTGGGCTTT

size: -
V: TRBV5-1
J: TRBJ1-2
D: TRBD1
CDR3: CASSSGQGASSDGYTF
DNA: TGCGCCAGCAGCTCAGGGCAGGGGGCATCTTCAGATGGCTACACCTTC

size: once
V: TRBV30
J: TRBJ2-7
D: -
CDR3: CAWSVPGDEQYF
DNA: TGTGCCTGGAGTGTACCAGGGGACGAGCAGTACTTC

size: -
V: TRBV4-1
J: TRBJ2-6
D: -
CDR3: CASSQGGQTLSGANVLTF
DNA: TGCGCCAGCAGCCAAGGCGGACAGACTCTCTCTGGGGCCAACGTCCTGACTTTC

size: few
V: TRBV5-4
J: TRBJ2-3
D: -
CDR3: CASSDGRTSSTDTQYF
DNA: TGTGCCAGCAGCGACGGACGGACTTCTAGCACAGATACGCAGTATTTT

size: -
V: TRBV11-2
J: TRBJ1-2
D: -
CDR3: CASSGRLRNYGYTF
DNA: TGTGCCAGCAGCGGTCGACTGAGAAACTATGGCTACACCTTC

size: -
V: TRBV5-1
J: TRBJ2-3
D: TRBD2
CDR3: CASSFGLAGSTDTQYF
DNA: TGCGCCAGCAGCTTCGGACTAGCGGGAAGCACAGATACGCAGTATTTT

size: -
V: TRBV28
J: TRBJ1-4
D: TRBD1
CDR3: CASRPPGQAFEKLFF
DNA: TGTGCCAGCCGGCCGCCGGGACAGGCTTTTGAAAAACTGTTTTTT

size: -
V: TRBV5-5
J: TRBJ2-1
D: TRBD2
CDR3: CASSLLADFYNEQFF
DNA: TGTGCCAGCAGCTTACTAGCGGATTTCTACAATGAGCAGTTCTTC

size: -
V: TRBV7-9
J: TRBJ2-7
D: -
CDR3: CASSSTSYEQYF
DNA: TGTGCCAGCAGCTCGACTAGCTACGAGCAGTACTTC

size: -
V: TRBV19
J: TRBJ1-5
D: -
CDR3: CASSIPRAGFNQPQHF
DNA: TGTGCCAGTAGTATACCCAGAGCAGGATTCAATCAGCCCCAGCATTTT

size: -
V: TRBV27
J: TRBJ1-1
D: -
CDR3: CASSLSFGTGNEHTEAFF
DNA: TGTGCCAGCAGTTTATCGTTTGGTACAGGGAATGAGCACACTGAAGCTTTCTTT

size: -
V: TRBV6-5
J: TRBJ2-1
D: TRBD2
CDR3: CASSYVGRDEQFF
DNA: TGTGCCAGCAGTTACGTAGGGAGGGATGAGCAGTTCTTC

size: -
V: TRBV28
J: TRBJ1-4
D: TRBD1
CDR3: CASSLSRQGTNEKLFF
DNA: TGTGCCAGCAGTTTATCTAGACAGGGCACTAATGAAAAACTGTTTTTT

size: -
V: TRBV30
J: TRBJ1-6
D: TRBD1
CDR3: CAWAWTGGNSPLHF
DNA: TGTGCCTGGGCTTGGACAGGGGGTAATTCACCCCTCCACTTT

size: once
V: TRBV2
J: TRBJ2-7
D: -
CDR3: CASSLQGSYEQYF
DNA: TGTGCCAGCAGTTTACAGGGCTCCTACGAGCAGTACTTC

size: -
V: TRBV18
J: TRBJ1-2
D: -
CDR3: CASSPLAGTMATTF
DNA: TGTGCCAGCTCACCTCTTGCCGGTACTATGGCTACAACCTTC

size: -
V: TRBV3-1/TRBV3-2
J: TRBJ2-2
D: -
CDR3: CASSQLRGELFF
DNA: TGTGCCAGCAGCCAACTCAGAGGGGAGCTGTTTTTT

size: -
V: TRBV5-1
J: TRBJ1-1
D: -
CDR3: CASSSDPDSTEAFF
DNA: TGCGCCAGCAGCTCGGACCCGGACAGCACTGAAGCTTTCTTT

size: -
V: TRBV19
J: TRBJ1-5
D: -
CDR3: CATSSGAGGNQPQHF
DNA: TGTGCCACCTCGTCAGGAGCAGGGGGCAATCAGCCCCAGCATTTT

size: -
V: TRBV5-4
J: TRBJ2-1
D: -
CDR3: CASSLVSGKSYNEQFF
DNA: TGTGCCAGCAGCTTGGTGTCCGGGAAATCCTACAATGAGCAGTTCTTC

size: -
V: TRBV6-1
J: TRBJ2-5
D: -
CDR3: CASSDPRSYQETQYF
DNA: TGTGCCAGCAGTGACCCACGGTCATATCAAGAGACCCAGTACTTC

size: -
V: TRBV7-9
J: TRBJ1-6
D: TRBD1
CDR3: CASSLAGTGLNSPLHF
DNA: TGTGCCAGCAGCTTAGCCGGGACAGGCCTCAATTCACCCCTCCACTTT

size: -
V: TRBV27
J: TRBJ1-1
D: -
CDR3: CASSREPAGDTEAFF
DNA: TGTGCCAGCAGTCGAGAACCCGCGGGGGACACTGAAGCTTTCTTT

size: once
V: TRBV2
J: TRBJ2-5
D: TRBD2
CDR3: CASRPGLGTQYF
DNA: TGTGCCAGCAGACCGGGACTAGGGACCCAGTACTTC

size: -
V: TRBV11-2
J: TRBJ1-1
D: -
CDR3: CASSSLRGGGEAFF
DNA: TGTGCCAGCAGCTCCCTGCGGGGCGGGGGTGAAGCTTTCTTT

size: -
V: TRBV30
J: TRBJ1-4
D: -
CDR3: CAWAPLREKLFF
DNA: TGTGCCTGGGCCCCCTTGCGGGAAAAACTGTTTTTT

size: once
V: TRBV30
J: TRBJ2-1
D: -
CDR3: CAWKGYYNEQFF
DNA: TGTGCCTGGAAGGGGTACTACAATGAGCAGTTCTTC

size: -
V: TRBV6-5
J: TRBJ1-2
D: -
CDR3: CASSYGQGLYGYTF
DNA: TGTGCCAGCAGTTACGGCCAGGGACTCTATGGCTACACCTTC

size: -
V: TRBV10-3
J: TRBJ2-1
D: -
CDR3: CAISDVGEYNEQFF
DNA: TGTGCCATCAGTGATGTGGGAGAATACAATGAGCAGTTCTTC

size: -
V: TRBV7-3
J: TRBJ2-1
D: -
CDR3: CASSLRGWQDEQFF
DNA: TGTGCCAGCAGCTTGAGGGGGTGGCAAGATGAGCAGTTCTTC

size: -
V: TRBV11-3
J: TRBJ2-5
D: TRBD2
CDR3: CASSGGREASQETQYF
DNA: TGTGCCAGCAGCGGCGGGCGGGAGGCCTCCCAAGAGACCCAGTACTTC

size: -
V: TRBV7-6
J: TRBJ1-4
D: TRBD1
CDR3: CASSPGPTGVIGKLFF
DNA: TGTGCCAGCAGCCCCGGACCGACAGGGGTTATCGGAAAACTGTTTTTT

size: -
V: TRBV19
J: TRBJ1-6
D: TRBD1
CDR3: CASSRDRNNSPLHF
DNA: TGTGCCAGTAGCCGGGACAGGAATAATTCACCCCTCCACTTT

size: -
V: TRBV6-4
J: TRBJ1-2
D: -
CDR3: CASSDSPTGRYTF
DNA: TGTGCCAGCAGTGACTCGCCGACAGGACGCTACACCTTC

size: -
V: TRBV7-8
J: TRBJ1-1
D: -
CDR3: CASSLTRAATEAFF
DNA: TGTGCCAGCAGCTTGACCAGGGCAGCCACTGAAGCTTTCTTT

size: -
V: TRBV5-1
J: TRBJ1-6
D: TRBD1
CDR3: CASSGETGAPINSPLHF
DNA: TGCGCCAGCAGCGGGGAGACAGGGGCGCCCATTAATTCACCCCTCCACTTT

size: -
V: TRBV7-9
J: TRBJ2-1
D: -
CDR3: CASSLRSSYNEQFF
DNA: TGTGCCAGCAGCTTAAGGAGCTCCTACAATGAGCAGTTCTTC

size: -
V: TRBV5-1
J: TRBJ2-1
D: -
CDR3: CASSPGVGAQTSSYNEQFF
DNA: TGCGCCAGCTCACCGGGTGTGGGGGCACAGACGAGCTCCTACAATGAGCAGTTCTTC

size: few
V: TRBV29-1
J: TRBJ1-2
D: TRBD1
CDR3: CSVKKQGADGYTF
DNA: TGCAGCGTCAAAAAACAGGGGGCGGATGGCTACACCTTC

size: -
V: TRBV2
J: TRBJ2-1
D: -
CDR3: CASNTIRGRGYNEQFF
DNA: TGTGCCAGCAACACTATCAGGGGACGGGGCTACAATGAGCAGTTCTTC

size: once
V: TRBV6-2/TRBV6-3
J: TRBJ2-3
D: -
CDR3: CASSYRVSTDTQYF
DNA: TGTGCCAGCAGTTATCGAGTTAGCACAGATACGCAGTATTTT

size: -
V: TRBV10-2
J: TRBJ2-1
D: TRBD2
CDR3: CASSEGSGRGNEQFF
DNA: TGCGCCAGCAGCGAGGGTAGCGGGAGGGGTAATGAGCAGTTCTTC

size: once
V: TRBV6-1
J: TRBJ2-1
D: TRBD2
CDR3: CASSEEFSGAPWGEQFF
DNA: TGTGCCAGCAGTGAAGAGTTCAGCGGGGCCCCTTGGGGTGAGCAGTTCTTC

size: -
V: TRBV19
J: TRBJ2-2
D: -
CDR3: CASSSLTGELFF
DNA: TGTGCCAGTAGCAGTCTGACCGGGGAGCTGTTTTTT

size: -
V: TRBV3-1/TRBV3-2
J: TRBJ2-1
D: TRBD2
CDR3: CASSRETSGYNEQFF
DNA: TGTGCCAGCAGCCGGGAGACTAGCGGGTACAATGAGCAGTTCTTC

size: -
V: TRBV28
J: TRBJ2-3
D: -
CDR3: CASSSTGTPPFMLDTQYF
DNA: TGTGCCAGCAGTTCCACCGGGACTCCGCCTTTCATGCTGGATACGCAGTATTTT

size: -
V: TRBV2
J: TRBJ2-3
D: TRBD1
CDR3: CASRVSGQGSDTQYF
DNA: TGTGCCAGCAGGGTTTCTGGACAGGGTTCAGATACGCAGTATTTT

size: -
V: TRBV9
J: TRBJ2-5
D: TRBD1
CDR3: CASSVAGTALETQYF
DNA: TGTGCCAGCAGCGTCGCCGGGACAGCTCTAGAGACCCAGTACTTC